The T cell receptor (beta chain) described here comes from a study of cytomegalovirus exposure and HLA in healthy donors. Study-wide results and limits: The authors listed about 170 TCR beta chains as cytomegalovirus-associated.

Turning to this clone: What it binds is not known. A read error may produce the germline difference seen at one junction end.

60 Vbeta and 13 Jbeta primers were used in PCR. Clones were read by immunoSEQ multiplex PCR, and TCRdb kept only the in-frame ones, dropping some. The table has about 170,000 clones, under 85% seen once; the top ten hold over 3%. The CDR3 is 11 amino acids. Germline V gene lookup returns CDR1 SEHNR and CDR2 FQNEAQ (reference sequence). This chain links TRBV7-9 with TRBJ1-1; maybe TRBD1 (5 bases). This receptor was taken from a female donor in good health and CMV-seronegative. Material: PBMCs. The chain's CDR3 is CSSMPGLEAFF. CDR3 sequence (DNA): TGTTCCAGCATGCCAGGGCTTGAAGCTTTCTTT.